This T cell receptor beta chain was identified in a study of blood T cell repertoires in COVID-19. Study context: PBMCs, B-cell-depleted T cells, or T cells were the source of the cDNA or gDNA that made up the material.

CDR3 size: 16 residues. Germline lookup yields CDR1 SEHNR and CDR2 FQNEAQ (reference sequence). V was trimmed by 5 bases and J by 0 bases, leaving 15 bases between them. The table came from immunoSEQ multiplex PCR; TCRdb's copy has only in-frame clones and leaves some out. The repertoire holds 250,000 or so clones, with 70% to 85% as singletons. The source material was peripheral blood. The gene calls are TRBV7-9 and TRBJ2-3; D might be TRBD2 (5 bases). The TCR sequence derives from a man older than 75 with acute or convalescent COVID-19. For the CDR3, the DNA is TGTGCCAGCAGCCCTACTAGGGCCCAGAGCACAGATACGCAGTATTTT. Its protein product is CASSPTRAQSTDTQYF.